This T cell receptor (beta chain) was recorded in a study of regulatory T cells in long-lasting Graves disease. Time point specified: newly diagnosed GD, antithyroid drugs for less than 3 months. From PBMCs, RNA was extracted and then used to make the TCR library. Collection of peripheral blood (roughly 9.3 milliliters) was done using EDTA tubes. Germline trimming cut 7 bases from V and 3 bases from J; bases unmatched to any gene: 6. CDR3 length: 13 residues. Germline CDR1 reads MGHDK; CDR2 reads SYGVNS. Assembly of TCR beta libraries relied on iRepertoire HTBI primers together with Arm-PCR of CDR3 regions. TCRdb used MiXCR to reprocess the multiplex PCR reads, holding one entry per CDR3 protein. The data hold about 420,000 distinct CDR3 sequences, with about 16% observed a single time. This clonotype was detected many times. This same sample was also part of a study on T cells in Graves' hyperthyroidism and ophthalmopathy. That work adds: The HTBI primer set served for first-round RT-PCR of the TCR CDR3.

This TCR was sampled from a woman aged 18 to 35 with Graves disease. This specimen was peripheral blood mononuclear cells (PBMCs), taken at new diagnosis, from a patient treated with antithyroid drugs. This chain links TRBV25-1 with TRBJ2-7, with 7 positions matching TRBD1. In nucleotides, the CDR3 is TGTGCCAGCAAGGGGACAGCCGACTACGAGCAGTACTTC. Protein sequence: CASKGTADYEQYF.